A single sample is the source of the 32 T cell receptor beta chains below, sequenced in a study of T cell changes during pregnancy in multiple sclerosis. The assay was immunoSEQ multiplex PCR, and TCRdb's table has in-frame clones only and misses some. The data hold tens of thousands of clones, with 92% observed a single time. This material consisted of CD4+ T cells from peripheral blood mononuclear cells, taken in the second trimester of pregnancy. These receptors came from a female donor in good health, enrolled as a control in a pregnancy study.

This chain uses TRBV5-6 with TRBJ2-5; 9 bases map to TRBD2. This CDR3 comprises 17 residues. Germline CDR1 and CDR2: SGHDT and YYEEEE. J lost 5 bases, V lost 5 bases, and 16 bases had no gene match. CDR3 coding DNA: TGTGCCAGCAGAATCGGGTTCCTGGCGGGGGGGCTCGAGACCCAGTACTTC. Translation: CASRIGFLAGGLETQYF.

Here the CDR3 reads CASSSSGGGRETQYF. In DNA form, the CDR3 reads TGTGCCAGCAGTTCTAGCGGGGGGGGAAGAGAGACCCAGTACTTC. The chain joins TRBV6-5 to TRBJ2-5; 12 nucleotides line up with TRBD2. This CDR3 has 15 residues. Germline V lookup: CDR1 MNHEY, CDR2 SVGAGI. J was trimmed by 4 bases and V by 4 bases; bases with no gene match: 4.

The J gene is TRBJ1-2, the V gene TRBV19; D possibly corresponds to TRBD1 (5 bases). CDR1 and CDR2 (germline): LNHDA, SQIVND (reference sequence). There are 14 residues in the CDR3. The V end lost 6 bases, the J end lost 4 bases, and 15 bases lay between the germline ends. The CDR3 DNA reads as TGTGCCAGTAGGGAGGGCCGGGGCATCTATGGCTACACCTTC. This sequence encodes CASREGRGIYGYTF.

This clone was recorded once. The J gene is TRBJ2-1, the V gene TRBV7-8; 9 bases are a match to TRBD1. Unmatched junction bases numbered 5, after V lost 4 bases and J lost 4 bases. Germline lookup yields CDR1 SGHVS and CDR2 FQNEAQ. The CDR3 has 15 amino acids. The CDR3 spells CASSSGTGLYNEQFF. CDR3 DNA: TGTGCCAGCAGCTCCGGGACAGGGCTATACAATGAGCAGTTCTTC.

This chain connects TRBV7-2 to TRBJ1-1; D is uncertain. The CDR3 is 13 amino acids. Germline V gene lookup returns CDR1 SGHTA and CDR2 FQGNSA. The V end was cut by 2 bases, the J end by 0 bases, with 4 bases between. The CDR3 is CASSLIMNTEAFF. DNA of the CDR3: TGTGCCAGCAGCTTAATTATGAACACTGAAGCTTTCTTT.

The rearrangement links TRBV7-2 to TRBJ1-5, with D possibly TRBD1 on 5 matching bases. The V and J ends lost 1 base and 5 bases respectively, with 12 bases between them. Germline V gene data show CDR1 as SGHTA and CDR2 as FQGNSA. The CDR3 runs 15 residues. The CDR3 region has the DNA TGTGCCAGCAGCTTAGTGCGGGGCGAGCATCAGCCCCAGCATTTT. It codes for CASSLVRGEHQPQHF.

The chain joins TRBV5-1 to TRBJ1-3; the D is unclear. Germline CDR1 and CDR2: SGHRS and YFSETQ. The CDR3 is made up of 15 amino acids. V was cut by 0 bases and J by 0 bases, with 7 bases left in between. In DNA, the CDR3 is TGCGCCAGCAGCTTGGGTGGAGGCTCTGGAAACACCATATATTTT. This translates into CASSLGGGSGNTIYF.

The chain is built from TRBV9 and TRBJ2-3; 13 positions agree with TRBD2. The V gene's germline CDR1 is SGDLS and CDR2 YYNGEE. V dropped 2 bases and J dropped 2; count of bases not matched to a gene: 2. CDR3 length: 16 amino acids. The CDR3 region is CASSVGTSGVTDTQYF. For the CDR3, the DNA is TGTGCCAGCAGCGTTGGGACTAGCGGGGTCACAGATACGCAGTATTTT.

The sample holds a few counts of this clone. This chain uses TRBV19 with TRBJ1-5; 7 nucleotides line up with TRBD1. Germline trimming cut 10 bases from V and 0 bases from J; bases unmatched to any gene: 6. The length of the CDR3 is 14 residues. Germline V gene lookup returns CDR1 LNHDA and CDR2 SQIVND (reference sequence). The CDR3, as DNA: TGTGCCACAGCGCAGGGGGATAGCAATCAGCCCCAGCATTTT. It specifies CATAQGDSNQPQHF. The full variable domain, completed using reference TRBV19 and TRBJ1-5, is DGGITQSPKYLFRKEGQNVTLSCEQNLNHDAMYWYRQDPGQGLRLIYYSQIVNDFQKGDIAEGYSVSREKKESFPLTVTSAQKNPTAFYLCATAQGDSNQPQHFGDGTRLSIL.

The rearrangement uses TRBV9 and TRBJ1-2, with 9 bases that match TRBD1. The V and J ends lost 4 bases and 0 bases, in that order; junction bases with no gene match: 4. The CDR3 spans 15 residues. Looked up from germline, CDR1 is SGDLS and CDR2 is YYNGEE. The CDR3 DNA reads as TGTGCCAGCAGCCCCGGACAGGGGACTAACTATGGCTACACCTTC. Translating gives CASSPGQGTNYGYTF.

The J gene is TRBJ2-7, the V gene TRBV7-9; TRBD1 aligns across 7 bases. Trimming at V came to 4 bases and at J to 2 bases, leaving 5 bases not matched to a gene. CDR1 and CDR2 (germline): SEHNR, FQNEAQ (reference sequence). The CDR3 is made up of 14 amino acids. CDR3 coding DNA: TGTGCCAGCAGCTCGACAGGGTCTGCCTACGAGCAGTACTTC. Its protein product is CASSSTGSAYEQYF.

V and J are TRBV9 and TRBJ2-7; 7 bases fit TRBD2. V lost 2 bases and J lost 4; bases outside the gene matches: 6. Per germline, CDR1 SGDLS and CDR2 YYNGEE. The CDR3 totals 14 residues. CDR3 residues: CASSVSGDNYEQYF. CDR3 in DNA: TGTGCCAGCAGCGTCAGCGGGGATAATTACGAGCAGTACTTC.

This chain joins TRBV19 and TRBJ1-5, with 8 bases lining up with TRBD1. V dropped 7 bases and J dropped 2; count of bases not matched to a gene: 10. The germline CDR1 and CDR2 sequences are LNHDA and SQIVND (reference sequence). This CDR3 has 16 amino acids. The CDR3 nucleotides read TGTGCCAGTACCGCCGACAGGGGCCGTGGCAATCAGCCCCAGCATTTT. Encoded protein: CASTADRGRGNQPQHF.

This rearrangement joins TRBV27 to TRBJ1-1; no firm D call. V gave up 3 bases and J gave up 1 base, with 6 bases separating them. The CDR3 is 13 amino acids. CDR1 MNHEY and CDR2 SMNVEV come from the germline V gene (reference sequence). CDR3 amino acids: CASSFSRNTEAFF. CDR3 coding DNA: TGTGCCAGCAGTTTTAGTCGGAACACTGAAGCTTTCTTT.

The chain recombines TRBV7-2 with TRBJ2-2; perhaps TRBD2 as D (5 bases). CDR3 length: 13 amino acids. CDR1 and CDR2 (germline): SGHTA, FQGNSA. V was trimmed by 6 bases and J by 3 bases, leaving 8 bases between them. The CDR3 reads CASSLRDTGELFF. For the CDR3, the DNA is TGTGCCAGCAGTTTGCGGGACACCGGGGAGCTGTTTTTT.

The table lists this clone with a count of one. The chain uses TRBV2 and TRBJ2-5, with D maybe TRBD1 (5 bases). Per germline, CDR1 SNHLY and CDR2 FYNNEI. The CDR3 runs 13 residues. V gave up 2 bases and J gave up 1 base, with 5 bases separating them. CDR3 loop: CASSEQGQETQYF. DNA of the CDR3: TGTGCCAGCAGTGAACAGGGCCAAGAGACCCAGTACTTC.

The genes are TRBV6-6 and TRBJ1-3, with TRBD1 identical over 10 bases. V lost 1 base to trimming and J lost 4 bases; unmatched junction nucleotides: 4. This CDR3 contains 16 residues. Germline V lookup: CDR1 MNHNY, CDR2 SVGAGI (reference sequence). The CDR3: CASSYWPGQGGNTIYF. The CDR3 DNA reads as TGTGCCAGCAGTTACTGGCCGGGACAGGGGGGAAACACCATATATTTT.

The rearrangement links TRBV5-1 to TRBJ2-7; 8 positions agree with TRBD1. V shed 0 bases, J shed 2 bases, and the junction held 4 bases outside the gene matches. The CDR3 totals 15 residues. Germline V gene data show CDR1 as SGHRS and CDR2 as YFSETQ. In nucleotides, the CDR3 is TGCGCCAGCAGCTTGGCGGCAGGGGGCACCTACGAGCAGTACTTC. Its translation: CASSLAAGGTYEQYF. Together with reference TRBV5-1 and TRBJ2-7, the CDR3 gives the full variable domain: KAGVTQTPRYLIKTRGQQVTLSCSPISGHRSVSWYQQTPGQGLQFLFEYFSETQRNKGNFPGRFSGRQFSNSRSEMNVSTLELGDSALYLCASSLAAGGTYEQYFGPGTRLTVT.

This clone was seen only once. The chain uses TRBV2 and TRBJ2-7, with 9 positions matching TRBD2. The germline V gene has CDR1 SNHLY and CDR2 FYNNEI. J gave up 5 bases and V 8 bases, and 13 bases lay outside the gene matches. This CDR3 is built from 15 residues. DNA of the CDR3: TGTGCCAGCGCGCCGAGCGGGGGGCCGGAGGACGAGCAGTACTTC. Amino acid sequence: CASAPSGGPEDEQYF.

The CDR3 sequence is CAWRAGQALYQPQHF. The CDR3 nucleotides are TGTGCCTGGAGGGCCGGACAGGCTCTGTATCAGCCCCAGCATTTT. The rearrangement joins TRBV30 to TRBJ1-5; 7 positions agree with TRBD1. With 3 bases clipped from V and 5 bases from J, the junction kept 10 bases outside the gene matches. CDR1 is GTSNPN, CDR2 SVGIG, per germline (reference sequence). The CDR3 spans 15 residues.

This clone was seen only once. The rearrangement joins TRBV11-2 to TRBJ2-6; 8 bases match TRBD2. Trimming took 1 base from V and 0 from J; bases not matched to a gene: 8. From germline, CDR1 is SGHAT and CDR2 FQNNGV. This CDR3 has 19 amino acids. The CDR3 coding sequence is TGTGCCAGCAGCTTAGGCGGGGGGCTTGTTGGCTCTGGGGCCAACGTCCTGACTTTC. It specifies CASSLGGGLVGSGANVLTF.

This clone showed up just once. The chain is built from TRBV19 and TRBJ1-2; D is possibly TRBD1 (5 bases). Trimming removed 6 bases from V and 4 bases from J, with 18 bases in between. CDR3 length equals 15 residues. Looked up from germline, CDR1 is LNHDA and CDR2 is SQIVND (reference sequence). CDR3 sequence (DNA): TGTGCCAGTAGCGCCTTCGCACAGACAGCCTATGGCTACACCTTC. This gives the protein CASSAFAQTAYGYTF.

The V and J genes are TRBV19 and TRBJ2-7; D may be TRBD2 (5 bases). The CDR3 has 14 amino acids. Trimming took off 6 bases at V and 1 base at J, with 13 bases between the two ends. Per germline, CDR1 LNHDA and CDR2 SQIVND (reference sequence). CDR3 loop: CASRTRRSSYEQYF. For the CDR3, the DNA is TGTGCCAGTAGAACTAGGCGGAGTTCCTACGAGCAGTACTTC.

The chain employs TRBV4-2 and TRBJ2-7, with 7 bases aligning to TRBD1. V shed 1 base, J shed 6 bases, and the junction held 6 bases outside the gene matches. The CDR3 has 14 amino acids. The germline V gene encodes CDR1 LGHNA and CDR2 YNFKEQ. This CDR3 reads CASSQGFGQAEQYF. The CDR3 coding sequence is TGTGCCAGCAGCCAAGGGTTCGGACAGGCCGAGCAGTACTTC.

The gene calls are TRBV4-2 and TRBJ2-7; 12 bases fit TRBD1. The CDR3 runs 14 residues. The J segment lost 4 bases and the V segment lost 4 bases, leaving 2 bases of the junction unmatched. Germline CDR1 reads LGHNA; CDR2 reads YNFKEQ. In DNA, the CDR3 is TGTGCCAGCAGCCCGGGACAGGGGGCATACGAGCAGTACTTC. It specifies CASSPGQGAYEQYF.

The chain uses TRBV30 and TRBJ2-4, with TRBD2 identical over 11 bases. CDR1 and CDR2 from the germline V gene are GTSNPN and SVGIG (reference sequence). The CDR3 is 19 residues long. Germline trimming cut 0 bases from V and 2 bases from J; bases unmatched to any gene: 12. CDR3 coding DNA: TGTGCCTGGAGTGTAACGAGGACTAGCGGGCCAGGGACCAAAAACATTCAGTACTTC. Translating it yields CAWSVTRTSGPGTKNIQYF.

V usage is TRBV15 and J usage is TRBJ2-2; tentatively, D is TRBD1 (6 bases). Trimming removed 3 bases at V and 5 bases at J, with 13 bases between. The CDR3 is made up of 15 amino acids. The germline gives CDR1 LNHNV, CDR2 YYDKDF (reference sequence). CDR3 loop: CATSSSHTGTGELFF. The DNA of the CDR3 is TGTGCCACCAGCAGCAGCCATACAGGGACCGGGGAGCTGTTTTTT.

The CDR3 region is CAIRRGYGYEQYF. For the CDR3, the DNA is TGTGCCATCAGGCGGGGGTACGGCTACGAGCAGTACTTC. The chain carries TRBV10-3 and TRBJ2-7, with 7 bases aligning to TRBD2. The CDR3 spans 13 residues. Germline lookup yields CDR1 ENHRY and CDR2 SYGVKD. The V segment lost 6 bases and the J segment 3 bases; nucleotides outside the gene matches: 5.

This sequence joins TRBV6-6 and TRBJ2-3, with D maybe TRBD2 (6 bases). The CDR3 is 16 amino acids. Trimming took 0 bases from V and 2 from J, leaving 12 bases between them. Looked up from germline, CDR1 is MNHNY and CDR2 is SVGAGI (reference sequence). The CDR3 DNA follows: TGTGCCAGCAGTTACTCGAGGGAGGCTCCCACAGATACGCAGTATTTT. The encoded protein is CASSYSREAPTDTQYF.

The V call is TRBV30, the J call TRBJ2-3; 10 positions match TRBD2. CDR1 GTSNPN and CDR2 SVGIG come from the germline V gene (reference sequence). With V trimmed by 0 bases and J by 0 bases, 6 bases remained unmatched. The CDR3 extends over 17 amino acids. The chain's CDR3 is CAWSVGAGGTSTDTQYF. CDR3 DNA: TGTGCCTGGAGTGTAGGAGCGGGGGGGACTAGCACAGATACGCAGTATTTT.

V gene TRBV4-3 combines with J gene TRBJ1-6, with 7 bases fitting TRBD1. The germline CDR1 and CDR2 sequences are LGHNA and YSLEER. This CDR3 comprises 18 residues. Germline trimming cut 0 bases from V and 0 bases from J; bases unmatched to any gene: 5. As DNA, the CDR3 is TGCGCCAGCAGCCAAGAATTACAGGGGAGCTCCTATAATTCACCCCTCCACTTT. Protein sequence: CASSQELQGSSYNSPLHF.

The CDR3 nucleotides are TGTGCCAGCTCACCAGTGTCTTTGGGCTCTGAAGCTTTCTTT. It encodes CASSPVSLGSEAFF. V gene TRBV18 combines with J gene TRBJ1-1; D unresolved. CDR3 length: 14 residues. Germline assignment: CDR1 KGHSH and CDR2 LQKENI. V shed 2 bases and J shed 6 bases, with 13 bases lying between them.